The 9 T cell receptor beta chains in this list originate from one sample, sequenced in a study of tumor-infiltrating lymphocytes in primary liver carcinoma. The investigators made TCR beta cDNA from about 0.45 ug total RNA, using a constant-region primer. Amplification in three nested multiplex PCR rounds with slightly modified ARM-PCR gave rise to TCR beta libraries. Rounds one and two of PCR, each of roughly 11 cycles, were primed with TRBV1-TRBV30 forward primers and a C-beta reverse primer. TCRdb analysed the multiplex PCR reads with MiXCR anew, one entry per CDR3 protein. The sample gives fewer than 200,000 distinct CDR3 sequences, 85% of which show up once; about a sixth is in the top ten. Bulk tissue was left unsorted, and RNA and DNA were co-extracted from 20-30 mg of it. Sequenced material: tumor tissue from primary liver carcinoma. Receptor source: a man aged 40-49 years with primary liver carcinoma and hepatitis B virus infection.

The CDR3 region has the DNA TGTGTCAGTCAACCGAACAGACAAGCTTACAATGAGCAGTTCTTC. As protein: CVSQPNRQAYNEQFF. The chain is built from TRBV12-3 or TRBV12-4 and TRBJ2-1; no clear D. CDR3 length: 15 residues.

A note on this clonotype: The junction departs from germline at one end; a sequencing error may be responsible. The chain has TRBV29-1 and TRBJ2-1; TRBD1 matches at 8 bases. CDR3 length equals 14 residues. From germline, CDR1 is SQVTM and CDR2 ANQGSEA. This CDR3 reads CSVQTGDPYNERFF. The CDR3 coding sequence is TGCAGCGTTCAGACAGGGGACCCCTACAATGAGCGGTTCTTC.

Note on this clonotype: The conserved final phenylalanine or tryptophan is absent from the CDR3, which likely points to a read error. The chain carries TRBV29-1 and TRBJ2-1; D is possibly TRBD1 or TRBD2 (5 bases each). There are 15 residues in the CDR3. V lost 4 bases and J lost 3, with 16 bases in between. The germline CDR1 and CDR2 sequences are SQVTM and ANQGSEA. CDR3 DNA: TGCAGCGTTGGACTATCGGCAGGGTTCTACAATGAGCAGTTCTCC. Protein: CSVGLSAGFYNEQFS.

For this clonotype: Without the conserved terminal phenylalanine or tryptophan, this CDR3 likely stems from a read error. V and J are TRBV12-3 or TRBV12-4 and TRBJ1-1; the match to TRBD1 covers 7 bases. This CDR3 contains 14 residues. The ends lost 5 bases at V and 6 bases at J; junction bases unmatched: 9. The CDR3 region has the DNA TGTGCCAGCAGTAGACGTAGGGGGCCGGCTGAAGCTTTCTAT. Protein: CASSRRRGPAEAFY.

Concerning this clonotype itself: This may be a read error, as it is one base from a much larger clone. The rearrangement uses TRBV5-1 and TRBJ1-5; no reliable D call. Germline lookup yields CDR1 SGHRS and CDR2 YFSETQ. Trimming left V 0 bases short and J 8 bases short, with 15 bases between. The CDR3 contains 15 residues. The CDR3 loop is CASSLVPGGNEPQHF. DNA for the CDR3: TGCGCCAGCAGCTTGGTTCCGGGCGGGAACGAGCCCCAGCATTTT. The whole variable domain, remainder taken from reference TRBV5-1 and TRBJ1-5, is KAGVTQTPRYLIKTRGQQVTLSCSPISGHRSVSWYQQTPGQGLQFLFEYFSETQRNKGNFPGRFSGRQFSNSRSEMNVSTLELGDSALYLCASSLVPGGNEPQHFGDGTRLSIL.

Regarding this clonotype: An end of the junction does not agree with germline; a read error may underlie this. This chain joins TRBV10-3 and TRBJ2-5; D is perhaps TRBD1 (5 bases). Germline CDR1 reads ENHRY; CDR2 reads SYGVKD. The CDR3 sequence is 14 residues long. The CDR3 here is CANSATALGETQYF. CDR3 DNA: TGTGCCAACAGTGCGACAGCGTTGGGAGAGACCCAGTACTTC.

About this clonotype: A single base separates this from a much larger clone, so it may be a read error. V is TRBV5-1 and J is TRBJ2-5; D call uncertain. Looked up from germline, CDR1 is SGHRS and CDR2 is YFSETQ. This CDR3 has 14 residues. CDR3 amino acids: CACSLAASQETQYF. In nucleotides, the CDR3 is TGCGCCTGCAGCTTGGCCGCCAGCCAAGAGACCCAGTACTTC.

A word on this clonotype: Possible read error: a much larger clone is one base away. V usage is TRBV28 and J usage is TRBJ2-1; TRBD2 matches at 10 bases. The CDR3 runs to 15 residues. Germline loops: CDR1 MDHEN, CDR2 SYDVKM. The CDR3 loop is CASLGRTSGYNEQLF. The DNA for the CDR3 is TGTGCCAGCCTCGGTCGGACTAGCGGTTACAATGAGCAGCTCTTC.

The chain combines TRBV11-3 with TRBJ2-1; a possible D gene is TRBD1 (5 bases). The V and J ends lost 1 base and 7 bases respectively, with 20 bases between them. The CDR3 has 17 amino acids. Germline V CDR1 and CDR2: SGHNT, YENEEA. The chain's CDR3 is CASSLGVLGLPHNEQFF. Here the CDR3 DNA reads TGTGCCAGCAGCTTAGGCGTACTGGGGCTCCCCCATAATGAGCAGTTCTTC.